This is a list of T cell receptor beta chains from one sample in a study of shared clonotypes between healthy human individuals. Data came from immunoSEQ multiplex PCR; TCRdb stores just in-frame clones and leaves some out. The sample carries about 680,000 clones, 55% to 75% recorded once. Sequenced input: memory CD4+ T cells sorted from blood. The receptors here all came from a woman in her 30s in good health. Both conserved end residues are part of each CDR3. Each record gives: clone size, D gene, J gene, V gene, CDR3 DNA, CDR3 protein. The D gene is left open where the match is weak. Rows may omit the clone size; those that give it use once, few, many or a size class.

clone size: NA
D gene: NA
J gene: TRBJ1-1
V gene: TRBV29-1
CDR3 DNA: TGCAGCGTGATCGACCCCAGGGATACTGAAGCTTTCTTT
CDR3 protein: CSVIDPRDTEAFF

clone size: NA
D gene: NA
J gene: TRBJ1-4
V gene: TRBV7-8
CDR3 DNA: TGTGCCAGCAGCTTAGGTTTTCGGGGGATAGGGGAAAAACTGTTTTTT
CDR3 protein: CASSLGFRGIGEKLFF

clone size: NA
D gene: NA
J gene: TRBJ2-7
V gene: TRBV5-1
CDR3 DNA: TGCGCCAGCAGCTGGAGCGATACCTACGAGCAGTACTTC
CDR3 protein: CASSWSDTYEQYF

clone size: NA
D gene: NA
J gene: TRBJ1-2
V gene: TRBV20-1
CDR3 DNA: TGCAGTGCTAGTAGGCCGGATGGCTACACCTTC
CDR3 protein: CSASRPDGYTF

clone size: NA
D gene: NA
J gene: TRBJ2-5
V gene: TRBV5-4
CDR3 DNA: TGTGCCAGCAGCCCTGGTTCGGGGGTGGGGGAGACCCAGTACTTC
CDR3 protein: CASSPGSGVGETQYF

clone size: NA
D gene: NA
J gene: TRBJ2-7
V gene: TRBV15
CDR3 DNA: TGTGCCAGAAAAATAGGGAGTTTCCACGAGCAGTACTTC
CDR3 protein: CARKIGSFHEQYF

clone size: NA
D gene: NA
J gene: TRBJ1-2
V gene: TRBV11-2
CDR3 DNA: TGTGCCAGCAGCTTGGGAAACCGGAACTATGGCTACACCTTC
CDR3 protein: CASSLGNRNYGYTF

clone size: NA
D gene: TRBD1
J gene: TRBJ1-2
V gene: TRBV19
CDR3 DNA: TGTGCCAGTAGTCCACGACGGGACAGGGGGCTCTATGGCTACACCTTC
CDR3 protein: CASSPRRDRGLYGYTF

clone size: NA
D gene: NA
J gene: TRBJ1-2
V gene: TRBV5-5
CDR3 DNA: TGTGCCAGCAGCTTGGGTGCGGGCCATAGGAGCTACACCTTC
CDR3 protein: CASSLGAGHRSYTF

clone size: many
D gene: TRBD2
J gene: TRBJ2-7
V gene: TRBV5-1
CDR3 DNA: TGCGCCAGCAACTTAAGGACTAGCGGGAGTCGATCAACCTACGAGCAGTACTTC
CDR3 protein: CASNLRTSGSRSTYEQYF

clone size: NA
D gene: NA
J gene: TRBJ1-5
V gene: TRBV6-1
CDR3 DNA: TGTGCCAGCAGTGATGATTTCGGGGCACAGCATTTT
CDR3 protein: CASSDDFGAQHF

clone size: few
D gene: TRBD2
J gene: TRBJ2-5
V gene: TRBV4-1
CDR3 DNA: TGCGCCAGCAGCCAGGGACTAGCGGGAGTATCGGAAGAGACCCAGTACTTC
CDR3 protein: CASSQGLAGVSEETQYF

clone size: once
D gene: NA
J gene: TRBJ2-2
V gene: TRBV6-1
CDR3 DNA: TGTGCCAGCAGTGAAGGATTCGGACAGAGGTCTGCCGGGGAGCTGTTTTTT
CDR3 protein: CASSEGFGQRSAGELFF